The 9 T cell receptor beta chains listed next were all sequenced from one sample in a study of cytomegalovirus exposure and HLA in healthy donors. The PCR used 60 Vbeta and 13 Jbeta primers. Sequencing was performed with immunoSEQ multiplex PCR; in TCRdb, only in-frame clones are kept and a portion is missing. The sample yields some 200,000 clones, 87% seen once. Sequenced sample: PBMCs. The receptor source for this set is a girl in the first two years of life in good health and CMV-seronegative.

The chain couples TRBV11-2 to TRBJ2-7; 7 bases agree with TRBD2. The V gene's germline CDR1 is SGHAT and CDR2 FQNNGV. The V segment lost 1 base and the J segment 5 bases; nucleotides outside the gene matches: 5. The CDR3 consists of 14 residues. CDR3 amino acids: CASSLVAGAHEQYF. CDR3 in DNA: TGTGCCAGCAGCTTAGTTGCGGGAGCCCACGAGCAGTACTTC.

This clone was seen more than once but under ten times. The chain couples TRBV13 to TRBJ1-6; 9 bases fit TRBD1. With V trimmed by 2 bases and J by 7 bases, 9 bases remained unmatched. This CDR3 is 17 amino acids long. Germline CDR1 reads PRHDT; CDR2 reads FYEKMQ (reference sequence). The CDR3 coding sequence is TGTGCCAGCAGCTTAAAAATCAGACAGGGGGGGAATTCACCCCTCCACTTT. Translating gives CASSLKIRQGGNSPLHF.

This clone was observed once. The chain uses TRBV19 and TRBJ1-2; a weak D match, TRBD1 (6 bases). Per germline, CDR1 LNHDA and CDR2 SQIVND (reference sequence). The CDR3 extends over 14 amino acids. V was trimmed by 8 bases and J by 3 bases, leaving 16 bases between them. The CDR3 DNA reads TGTGCCAGTGGTAAGACAGGCCGCGACTATGGCTACACCTTC. It is translated as CASGKTGRDYGYTF.

This chain connects TRBV9 to TRBJ2-7; D perhaps matches TRBD2 (5 bases). The CDR3 spans 16 residues. V was cut by 0 bases and J by 4 bases, with 17 bases left in between. Germline lookup yields CDR1 SGDLS and CDR2 YYNGEE. CDR3 protein: CASSVGAGQLSYEQYF. CDR3 DNA: TGTGCCAGCAGCGTAGGTGCGGGCCAGCTATCTTACGAGCAGTACTTC.

V is TRBV7-9 and J is TRBJ2-1; 8 bases align to TRBD2. The CDR3 length is 16 residues. Germline trimming cut 5 bases from V and 6 bases from J; bases unmatched to any gene: 12. Per germline, CDR1 SEHNR and CDR2 FQNEAQ (reference sequence). Here the CDR3 DNA reads TGTGCCAGCAGCCCTCTTAGCGGGGTGGGGGGCAATGAGCAGTTCTTC. Translating gives CASSPLSGVGGNEQFF.

J is TRBJ2-2 and V is TRBV2; D not resolved. The CDR3 is made up of 15 amino acids. Germline V gene sequence: CDR1 SNHLY, CDR2 FYNNEI. Trimming stripped 8 bases from V and 3 bases from J, with 16 bases between. CDR3 DNA: TGTGCCAGCTCCGCGTCCTCGAGGTACACCGGGGAGCTGTTTTTT. Protein product: CASSASSRYTGELFF.

V and J are TRBV7-6 and TRBJ1-1; TRBD1 might be the D (5 bases). The CDR3 is 14 residues long. V lost 8 bases, J lost 6 bases, and 19 bases lay in between. Germline CDR1 and CDR2: SGHVS and FNYEAQ. CDR3 coding DNA: TGTGCCAGCTCGCAGAGGCGGGGACCCGCTGAAGCTTTCTTT. This codes for CASSQRRGPAEAFF. Looking up the rest from reference TRBV7-6 and TRBJ1-1 gives the full variable domain: GAGVSQSPRYKVTKRGQDVALRCDPISGHVSLYWYRQALGQGPEFLTYFNYEAQQDKSGLPNDRFSAERPEGSISTLTIQRTEQRDSAMYRCASSQRRGPAEAFFGQGTRLTVV.

The gene calls are TRBV30 and TRBJ2-5; the D gene is possibly TRBD2 (6 bases). CDR1 and CDR2 (germline): GTSNPN, SVGIG (reference sequence). The CDR3 sequence is 15 residues long. V dropped 1 base and J dropped 5 bases, with 17 bases sitting between them. Here the CDR3 DNA reads TGTGCCTGGAGTGGTCTCGCGGGGATGAGGGAGACCCAGTACTTC. Protein: CAWSGLAGMRETQYF. Together with reference TRBV30 and TRBJ2-5, the CDR3 gives the full variable domain: SQTIHQWPATLVQPVGSPLSLECTVEGTSNPNLYWYRQAAGRGLQLLFYSVGIGQISSEVPQNLSASRPQDRQFILSSKKLLLSDSGFYLCAWSGLAGMRETQYFGPGTRLLVL.

The V gene is TRBV30, the J gene TRBJ1-6, with 7 bases aligning to TRBD1. With 3 bases clipped from V and 5 bases from J, the junction kept 7 bases outside the gene matches. The V gene's germline CDR1 is GTSNPN and CDR2 SVGIG (reference sequence). This CDR3 is built from 15 residues. This chain's CDR3 is CAWSFWTGHNSPLHF. The CDR3 bases are TGTGCCTGGAGCTTCTGGACAGGACATAATTCACCCCTCCACTTT.